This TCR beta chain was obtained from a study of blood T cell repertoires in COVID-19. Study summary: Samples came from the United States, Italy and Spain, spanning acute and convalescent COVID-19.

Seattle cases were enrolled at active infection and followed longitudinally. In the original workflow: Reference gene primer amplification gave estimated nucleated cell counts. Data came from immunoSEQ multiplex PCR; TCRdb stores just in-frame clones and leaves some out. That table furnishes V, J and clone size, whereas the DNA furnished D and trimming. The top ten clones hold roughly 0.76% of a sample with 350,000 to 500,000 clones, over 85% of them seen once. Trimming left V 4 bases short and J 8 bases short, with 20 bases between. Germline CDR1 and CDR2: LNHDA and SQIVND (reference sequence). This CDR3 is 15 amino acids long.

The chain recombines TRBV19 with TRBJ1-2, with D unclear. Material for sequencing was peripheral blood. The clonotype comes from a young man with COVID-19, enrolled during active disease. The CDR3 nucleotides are TGTGCCAGTAGTAGGTGGGCGGGGTCCGAGGAAGGCTACACCTTC. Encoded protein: CASSRWAGSEEGYTF.